Below are 14 T cell receptor beta chains sequenced from a single sample in a study of response to subunit inactivated influenza vaccine. Via MiXCR, TCRdb re-called the RT-PCR reads, giving one row per CDR3 protein. In the table there are hundreds of thousands of distinct CDR3 sequences, around 10% of which are singletons. Another study also made use of these data, one on T cells expressing NK-cell markers. From that study: cDNA encoding TCR beta was synthesized via 5'RACE template switching incorporating UMIs.

The sequencing here drew on PBMCs from blood, taken on the day of vaccination. These receptors came from a man aged 45 to 65 who received an inactivated influenza vaccine.

For this clonotype: No conserved phenylalanine or tryptophan ends this CDR3, so it is likely a read error. CDR3 sequence: CASSYSTGNYGYTS. The CDR3 coding sequence is TGTGCCAGCAGTTACTCGACTGGGAACTATGGCTACACCTCC. The J gene is TRBJ1-2, the V gene TRBV6-5; D unclear. The CDR3 length is 14 residues. CDR1 is MNHEY, CDR2 SVGAGI, per germline. Deletions cut 0 bases from V and 2 bases from J, with 7 bases between.

The chain links TRBV10-3 to TRBJ1-1; D remains ambiguous. The CDR3 loop spans 11 amino acids. The V and J ends lost 10 bases and 9 bases respectively, with 15 bases between them. Germline-derived CDR1 and CDR2 are ENHRY and SYGVKD. The CDR3 DNA is TGTGCCACCACCCAGGAACAGCAAGCTTTCTTT. Protein sequence: CATTQEQQAFF.

The rearrangement uses TRBV19 and TRBJ2-1; the match to TRBD2 covers 13 bases. This CDR3 comprises 14 residues. The V gene end was trimmed by 6 bases and the J gene end by 7 bases; junction bases not matched to a gene: 3. Germline lookup yields CDR1 LNHDA and CDR2 SQIVND (reference sequence). The CDR3 coding sequence is TGTGCCAGTAGACTAGCGGGAGGGCAAAATGAGCAGTTCTTC. Encoded protein: CASRLAGGQNEQFF.

The chain uses TRBV11-1 and TRBJ2-3, with D unclear. The CDR3 length is 12 residues. Between the trimmed V and J ends, which lost 3 bases and 7 bases, there was a span of 8 bases. Germline values: CDR1 SGHAT, CDR2 FQDESV (reference sequence). In nucleotides, the CDR3 is TGTGCCAGCAGCTTGGGCAAATATACGCAGTATTTT. It codes for CASSLGKYTQYF.

This clonotype was detected a few times. The gene calls are TRBV3-1 and TRBJ2-7, with TRBD1 matching over 12 bases. The J segment lost 5 bases and the V segment lost 4 bases, leaving 6 bases of the junction unmatched. Germline CDR1 is LGHDT and CDR2 is YNNKEL (reference sequence). The CDR3 totals 15 residues. The DNA for the CDR3 is TGTGCCAGCAGCCCACCGGGACAGGGGGCCCACGAGCAGTACTTC. Amino acids: CASSPPGQGAHEQYF.

This clonotype was observed a few times. The rearrangement links TRBV28 to TRBJ1-5; TRBD1 is a possible D gene (6 bases). This CDR3 is 16 amino acids long. The V gene's germline CDR1 is MDHEN and CDR2 SYDVKM. Trimming shortened V by 3 bases and J by 1 base, and 13 bases separated the two germline ends. This CDR3 is CASSFTGRGSNQPQHF. The DNA for the CDR3 is TGTGCCAGCAGTTTCACAGGGCGCGGGAGCAATCAGCCCCAGCATTTT.

The chain combines TRBV4-3 with TRBJ2-3; possibly TRBD1 or TRBD2 for D (5 bases each). The CDR3 spans 11 residues. Germline V gives CDR1 LGHNA, CDR2 YSLEER. V lost 3 bases, J lost 10 bases, and 8 bases lay in between. CDR3: CASSQGVAQYF. CDR3 nucleotide sequence: TGCGCCAGCAGCCAGGGGGTCGCGCAGTATTTT.

This clonotype has just a few counts. The chain joins TRBV4-3 to TRBJ1-1; D possibly corresponds to TRBD1 (6 bases). Germline V gene sequence: CDR1 LGHNA, CDR2 YSLEER. Between the trimmed V and J ends, which lost 0 bases and 6 bases, there was a span of 14 bases. CDR3 length equals 15 residues. The CDR3 DNA sequence: TGCGCCAGCAGCCAAGATTGGGGGGCGCGTGCTGAAGCTTTCTTT. It yields the protein CASSQDWGARAEAFF.

This clonotype was seen ten or more times. The genes are TRBV11-2 and TRBJ2-7, with 8 bases fitting TRBD2. With V trimmed by 1 base and J by 8 bases, 4 bases remained unmatched. CDR1 is SGHAT, CDR2 FQNNGV, per germline. The CDR3 has 13 residues. The CDR3 sequence: CASSLARTSQQYF. The DNA of the CDR3 is TGTGCCAGCAGCTTAGCCCGGACTAGCCAGCAGTACTTC.

This clonotype was recorded at least ten times. The rearrangement joins TRBV5-1 to TRBJ1-1; D may be TRBD1 (6 bases). Germline V gene data show CDR1 as SGHRS and CDR2 as YFSETQ. V was clipped by 0 bases and J by 4 bases, with 13 bases between them. The CDR3 has 15 residues. As DNA, the CDR3 is TGCGCCAGCAGCTTGGAAACAGGGTTGGGCACTGAAGCTTTCTTT. Its translation is CASSLETGLGTEAFF. The whole variable domain, remainder taken from reference TRBV5-1 and TRBJ1-1, is KAGVTQTPRYLIKTRGQQVTLSCSPISGHRSVSWYQQTPGQGLQFLFEYFSETQRNKGNFPGRFSGRQFSNSRSEMNVSTLELGDSALYLCASSLETGLGTEAFFGQGTRLTVV.

The gene calls are TRBV12-3 or TRBV12-4 and TRBJ2-7; D uncertain. V shed 3 bases and J shed 6 bases, with 12 bases lying between them. The CDR3 extends over 13 amino acids. This chain's CDR3 is CASSFDTSSEQYF. The CDR3, as DNA: TGTGCCAGCAGTTTTGATACCAGTTCCGAGCAGTACTTC.

The chain employs TRBV20-1 and TRBJ2-1; 9 positions match TRBD2. The V and J ends lost 6 bases and 3 bases, in that order; junction bases with no gene match: 6. The V gene's germline CDR1 is DFQATT and CDR2 SNEGSKA (reference sequence). CDR3 size: 14 residues. The CDR3 sequence: CSAAPSGDYNEQFF. The CDR3 DNA reads as TGCAGTGCGGCACCTAGCGGGGACTACAATGAGCAGTTCTTC.

This clonotype was detected a few times. The DNA for the CDR3 is TGCAGCGTTGAGGGTGAAGGGGGCGCGTCCTACGAGCAGTACTTC. It encodes CSVEGEGGASYEQYF. J is TRBJ2-7 and V is TRBV29-1, with TRBD1 identical over 7 bases. Germline-derived CDR1 and CDR2 are SQVTM and ANQGSEA. With V trimmed by 3 bases and J by 1 base, 9 bases remained unmatched. The CDR3 covers 15 residues.

There are a few counts of this clonotype. The genes are TRBV5-1 and TRBJ2-4; 16 nucleotides match TRBD2. This CDR3 is 15 amino acids long. Germline CDR1 is SGHRS and CDR2 is YFSETQ. V lost 2 bases to trimming and J lost 15 bases; unmatched junction nucleotides: 8. CDR3 loop: CASSLDGTSGGAMYF. The DNA for the CDR3 is TGCGCCAGCAGCTTAGACGGGACTAGCGGGGGGGCCATGTACTTC.